This TCR beta chain was recorded in a study of beta chain features in type 1 diabetes. Study observations and caveats: Patients with type 1 diabetes carried fewer insertions and had more deletions at their VDJ junctions. People with Type 1 diabetes carried modestly yet significantly shorter TCRB CDR3s in all four CD4+ subsets.

Per donor, one heparinised blood draw averaged about 116 mL. Central memory, naive, regulatory and stem cell-like memory CD4+ cells were sorted by CD45RO/CCR7/CD25/CD127/CD95/CD27. The entirety of the isolated RNA underwent reverse transcription, so expressed TCRB transcripts were sequenced. There were around 3.5 million reads on average in the naive, central memory and regulatory T cell samples. TCRdb's copy holds only in-frame clones and misses some; the assay was immunoSEQ multiplex PCR. The sample lists roughly 280,000 clones, roughly a quarter occurring once. The CDR3 has 16 residues. The germline V gene has CDR1 SGHRS and CDR2 YFSETQ. V shed 2 bases and J 8 bases; nucleotides not matched to a gene: 6. This clone turned up a few times. No antigen is known for it.

The clonotype was recovered from a woman in her thirties with type 1 diabetes. Sequencing was performed on naive CD4+ T cells from blood. This chain connects TRBV5-1 to TRBJ2-1; 14 positions agree with TRBD2. The CDR3 loop reads CASSFPGTSGSDEQFF. DNA for the CDR3: TGCGCCAGCAGCTTTCCCGGGACTAGCGGGAGTGATGAGCAGTTCTTC.